This T cell receptor beta chain appears in the sequencing data of a study of technical replicates of blood from several donors. Germline V gene sequence: CDR1 MNHEY, CDR2 SVGAGI. Trimming took off 6 bases at V and 6 bases at J, with 14 bases between the two ends. The CDR3 length is 14 residues. Profiling relied on immunoSEQ multiplex PCR, and the TCRdb table lists in-frame clones only, not all of them. The sample lists about 81,000 clones, about 81% occurring once. Sequenced sample: PBMCs. This chain joins TRBV6-5 and TRBJ2-2, with D possibly matching TRBD2 (5 bases). The receptor was derived from a human donor in good health. Some clones in this sample may be carry-over from other donors' samples. The CDR3 protein is CASRPRPGSGELFF. CDR3 DNA: TGTGCCAGCAGACCCAGACCGGGGTCCGGGGAGCTGTTTTTT.